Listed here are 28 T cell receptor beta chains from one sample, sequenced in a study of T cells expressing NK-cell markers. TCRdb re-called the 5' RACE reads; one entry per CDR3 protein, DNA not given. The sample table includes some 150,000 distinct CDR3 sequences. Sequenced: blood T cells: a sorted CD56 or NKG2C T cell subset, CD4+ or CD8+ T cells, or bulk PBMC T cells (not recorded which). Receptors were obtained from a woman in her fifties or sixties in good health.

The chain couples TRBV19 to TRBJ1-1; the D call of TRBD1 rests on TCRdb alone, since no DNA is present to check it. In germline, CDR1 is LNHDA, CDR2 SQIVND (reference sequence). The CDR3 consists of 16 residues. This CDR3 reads CASSIVGGGLNTEAFF.

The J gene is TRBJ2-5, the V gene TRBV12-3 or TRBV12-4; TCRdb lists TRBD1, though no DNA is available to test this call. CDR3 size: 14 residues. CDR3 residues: CASTETGAGETQYF.

This CDR3 reads CASRGAGLFTEAFF. The genes are TRBV7-9 and TRBJ1-1; TCRdb indicates TRBD1, and absent DNA this call remains unverified. The length of the CDR3 is 14 residues. Looked up from germline, CDR1 is SEHNR and CDR2 is FQNEAQ (reference sequence).

The CDR3 is CASSLTPARDTQYF. V is TRBV11-3 and J is TRBJ2-3. This CDR3 is 14 amino acids long. CDR1 SGHNT and CDR2 YENEEA come from the germline V gene. Full variable domain (missing parts from reference TRBV11-3 and TRBJ2-3): EAGVVQSPRYKIIEKKQPVAFWCNPISGHNTLYWYLQNLGQGPELLIRYENEEAVDDSQLPKDRFSAERLKGVDSTLKIQPAELGDSAVYLCASSLTPARDTQYFGPGTRLTVL.

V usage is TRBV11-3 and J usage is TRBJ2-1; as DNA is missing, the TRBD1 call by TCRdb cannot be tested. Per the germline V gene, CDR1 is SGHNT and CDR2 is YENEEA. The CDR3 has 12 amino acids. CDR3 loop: CASSLGQNEQFF.

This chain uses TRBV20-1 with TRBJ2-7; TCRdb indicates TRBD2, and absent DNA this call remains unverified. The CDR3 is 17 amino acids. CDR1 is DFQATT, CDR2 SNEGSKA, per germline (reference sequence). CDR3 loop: CSARDFVSGGSSYEQYF.

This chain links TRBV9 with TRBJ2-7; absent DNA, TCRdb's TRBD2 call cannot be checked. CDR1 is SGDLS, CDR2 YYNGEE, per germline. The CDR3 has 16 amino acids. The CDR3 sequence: CASSDRDGGSSGEQYF.

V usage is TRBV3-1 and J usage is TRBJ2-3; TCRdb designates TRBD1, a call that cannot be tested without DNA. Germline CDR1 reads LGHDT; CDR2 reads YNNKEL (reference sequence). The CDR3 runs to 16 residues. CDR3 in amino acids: CASSQEFKGFGDTQYF.

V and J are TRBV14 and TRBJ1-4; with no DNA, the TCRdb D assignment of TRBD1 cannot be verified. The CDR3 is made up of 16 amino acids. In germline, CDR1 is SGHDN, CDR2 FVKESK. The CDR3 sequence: CASSQDDRTTNEKLFF.

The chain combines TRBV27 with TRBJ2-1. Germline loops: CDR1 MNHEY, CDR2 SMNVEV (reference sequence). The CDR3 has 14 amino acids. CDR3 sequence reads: CASSFYGEEGEQFF.

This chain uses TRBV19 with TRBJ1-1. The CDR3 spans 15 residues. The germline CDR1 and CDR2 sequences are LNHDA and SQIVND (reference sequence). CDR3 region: CASSMTFGPNTEAFF.

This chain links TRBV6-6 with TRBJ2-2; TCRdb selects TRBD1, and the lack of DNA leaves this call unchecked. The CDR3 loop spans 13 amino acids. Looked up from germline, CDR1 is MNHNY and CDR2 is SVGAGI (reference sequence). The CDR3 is CASSLQGYRELFF.

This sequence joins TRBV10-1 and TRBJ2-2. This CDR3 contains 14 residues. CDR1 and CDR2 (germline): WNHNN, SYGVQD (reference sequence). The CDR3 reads CASSDPGTTGELFF.

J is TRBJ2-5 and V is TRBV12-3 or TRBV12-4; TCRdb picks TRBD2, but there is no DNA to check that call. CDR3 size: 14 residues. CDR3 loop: CASSLSREQETQYF.

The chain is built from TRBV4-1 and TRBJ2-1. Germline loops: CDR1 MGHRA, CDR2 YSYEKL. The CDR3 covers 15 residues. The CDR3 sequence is CASSQDPQNSNEQFF.

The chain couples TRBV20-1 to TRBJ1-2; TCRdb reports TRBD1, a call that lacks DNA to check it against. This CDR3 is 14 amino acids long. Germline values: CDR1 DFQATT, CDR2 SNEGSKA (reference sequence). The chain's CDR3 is CSALATQGSYGYTF.

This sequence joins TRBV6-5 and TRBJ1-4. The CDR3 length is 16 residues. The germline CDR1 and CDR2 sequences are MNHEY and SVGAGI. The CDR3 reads CASSMRAVVTNEKLFF.

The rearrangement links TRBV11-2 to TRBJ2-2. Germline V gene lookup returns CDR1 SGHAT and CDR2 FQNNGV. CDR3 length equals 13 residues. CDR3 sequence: CASSLVVPGELFF.

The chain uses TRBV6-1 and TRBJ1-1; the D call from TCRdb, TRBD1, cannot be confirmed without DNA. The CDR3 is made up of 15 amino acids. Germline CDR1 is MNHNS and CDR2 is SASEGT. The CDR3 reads CASRDSTGGRTEAFF.

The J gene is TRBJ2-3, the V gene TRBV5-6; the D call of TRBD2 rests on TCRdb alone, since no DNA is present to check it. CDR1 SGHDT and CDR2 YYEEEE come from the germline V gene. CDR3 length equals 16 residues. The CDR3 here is CASSLPGTRTTDTQYF.

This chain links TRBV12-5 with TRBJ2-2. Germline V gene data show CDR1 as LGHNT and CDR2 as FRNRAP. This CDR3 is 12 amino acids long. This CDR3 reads CASGYSEGELFF.

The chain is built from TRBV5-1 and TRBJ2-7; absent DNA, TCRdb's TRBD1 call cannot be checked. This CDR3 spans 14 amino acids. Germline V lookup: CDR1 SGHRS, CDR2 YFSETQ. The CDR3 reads CASSPPGLSYEQYF.

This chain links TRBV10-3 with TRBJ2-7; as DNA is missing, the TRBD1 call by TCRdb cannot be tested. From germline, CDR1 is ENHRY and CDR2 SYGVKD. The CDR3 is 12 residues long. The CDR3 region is CAIGQGSYEQYF.

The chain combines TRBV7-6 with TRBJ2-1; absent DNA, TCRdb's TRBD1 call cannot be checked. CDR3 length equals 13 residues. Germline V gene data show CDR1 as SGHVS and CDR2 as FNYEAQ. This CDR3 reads CASSWDVYNEQFF.

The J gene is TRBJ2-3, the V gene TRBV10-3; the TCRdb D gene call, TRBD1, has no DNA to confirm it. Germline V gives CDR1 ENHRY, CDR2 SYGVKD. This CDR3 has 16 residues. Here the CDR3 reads CAISAGTGSPGDTQYF.

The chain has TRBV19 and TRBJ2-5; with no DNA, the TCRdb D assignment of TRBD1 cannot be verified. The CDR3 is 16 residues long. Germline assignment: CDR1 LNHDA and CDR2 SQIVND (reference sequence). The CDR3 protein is CASSPTWALERETQYF.

CDR3 amino acids: CASGRATKYNEQFF. The rearrangement joins TRBV6-1 to TRBJ2-1; TCRdb's D gene call, TRBD2, goes unchecked for lack of DNA. The germline CDR1 and CDR2 sequences are MNHNS and SASEGT. This CDR3 spans 14 amino acids.

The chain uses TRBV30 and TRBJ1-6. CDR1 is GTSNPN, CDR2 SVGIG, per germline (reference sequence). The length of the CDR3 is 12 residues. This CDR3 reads CASGPKFSPLHF.